This T cell receptor (beta chain) was captured in a study of shared clonotypes between healthy human individuals (dated by TCRdb to 2018 to 2021). Regarding the study in general: Three men and two women, aged 18 to 49 years, made up the cohort. Leukapheresis yielded between about 0.94 and 9 billion PBMCs per donor. The study deeply sequenced blood TCR repertoires of about 5 healthy adults to estimate repertoire size and the extent of clonotype sharing between individuals. Different laboratories and diverse techniques were used to prepare libraries and sequence TCR repertoires, to increase sequencing depth and limit assay-specific biases. Per donor, three plates each were used for CD4 naive and CD4 memory, two for CD8 naive, and one for CD8 memory. Study-wide conclusions, independent of this receptor: Because the study included only a small number of donors, the genetic and exposure-history diversity represented was limited. Rarefaction of sorted-subset datasets indicated incomplete sequencing despite the large sequencing depth. Across four donors, approximately 5% of naive CD4, around 3.5% of naive CD8, 2% to 2.5% of memory CD4, and roughly 0.4% of memory CD8 clonotypes were shared. Naive subsets generally had larger estimated clonotype richness than memory subsets did. Pairwise subsampling led to the expectation that sequencing depth would affect the degree of clonotype sharing among donors. Compared with non-shared clonotypes, the clonotypes found in all four sorted-subset donors had higher generation probabilities. Sampling was restricted to blood, and TCR repertoires in tissue are likely to differ from TCR repertoires in blood.

The donors were healthy, HIV-negative adults with no recently reported acute infections or vaccinations. Every donor was a Caucasian adult living in Nashville, Tennessee, USA. CD4+ T cells were enriched by magnetic negative selection; naive cells were then positively selected on CD45RA, and the negative fraction formed the memory subset. After blood collection by leukapheresis, PBMCs were isolated using Ficoll-Histopaque density gradient centrifugation and then cryopreserved in the vapor phase of liquid nitrogen. Analytical flow cytometry was used to check the purity and quantity of each magnetically sorted T cell population. Genomic DNA was isolated from each sorted fraction and quantified by UV absorbance on a Nanodrop 2000c. Using the deep immunoSEQ assay, TCR CDR3 regions were amplified from genomic DNA by multiplex PCR. Extracted genomic DNA from each cell subset was distributed evenly across all wells of several immunoSEQ 96-well plates, and each plate was treated as a replicate. For sorted subsets, roughly 200 ng of genomic DNA, equivalent to tens of thousands of T cell genomes, went into each replicate PCR. Purified libraries were quantified with a Qubit 3.0 fluorometer, sized on a Bioanalyzer 2100, and re-quantified with the KAPA Library Quantification kit. Each immunoSEQ 96-well plate was sequenced on its own single-read 150-cycle Illumina NextSeq 550 flow cell. Regarding the original processing steps: Because the immunoSEQ output included only junctional sequences and no quality scores, the filtering could not be the same as the filtering used for full-length reads. Sequences were annotated with PyIR, a Python wrapper for IgBLAST v1.9, and V/J genes and CDR3 were assigned using IMGT germline references. Reads were removed for weak V/J assignments (E-value above 1e-6), missing CDR3, stop codons, out-of-frame junctions, or ambiguous translated residues. V3J clonotypes were defined as sequences sharing an identical inferred V gene, J gene, and CDR3 amino acid sequence. Percentage overlap between repertoires was computed as shared unique clonotypes divided by the size of the smaller repertoire. Richness of each repertoire was evaluated using RTK rarefaction, the Chao1 estimator, and Recon v2.1 estimates of unobserved clonotypes. OLGA was used to compute generation probabilities for all TCRbeta clonotypes that the gDNA method yielded from several donors. Here the immuneACCESS table is served through TCRdb, limited to in-frame sequences with V and J called. Missing clones are a known gap in these copies; in checked studies unresolved V genes cover under half, and the rest lacks a known reason. V, J and clone size are those of that table, while D and trimming were read from the DNA. Here the sample has some 790,000 clones; just under 75% occur a single time. In total, the top ten clones hold under 2% of the sample.

Note on this clone: The antigen it recognizes is unknown. Base-call qualities are not available, and no considerably larger clone is one nucleotide away.

The TCR sequence derives from a woman aged 25 to 45 in good health. Source material: memory CD4+ T cells sorted from blood. Reading the label with the study, this specimen's cell subset or site is: CD45RA-negative fraction.

The nucleotide sequence is TGTGCCAGCAGTGAAGCGACCCGGGGTAACTATGGCTACACCTTC. It specifies CASSEATRGNYGYTF. The chain couples TRBV2 to TRBJ1-2, with the D gene uncertain. CDR1 and CDR2 (SNHLY, FYNNEI) derive from the germline V gene. Inclusive of the bounding cysteine and phenylalanine, the CDR3 is 15 residues long. Of the read, only the CDR3 DNA is kept; its 45 bases are in frame from base 1. V loses 0 bases, J loses 1 base, and the germline ends lie 9 bases apart.